A selection of T cell receptor beta chains follows, all from one sample in a study of regulatory T cells in long-lasting Graves disease. MiXCR was run by TCRdb on the multiplex PCR reads, yielding one entry per CDR3 protein. Counted here are about 500,000 distinct CDR3 sequences, around 11% occurring once; the ten biggest clones make up around 10%. A further study also used this sample, focusing on T cells in Graves' hyperthyroidism and ophthalmopathy.

Material: peripheral blood mononuclear cells (PBMCs), obtained at new diagnosis, from a patient treated with antithyroid drugs. The receptors were sampled from a woman aged 25 to 39 with Graves disease. Both conserved end residues are part of each CDR3. The D gene is left open where the match is weak. Clone size, where shown, is once, few, many, or a class for clones that have expanded.

clone_size d_call j_call v_call cdr3_nt cdr3_aa
many NA TRBJ1-1 TRBV10-3 TGTGCCGCATGCTCGACAGTAAACACTGAAGCTTTCTTT CAACSTVNTEAFF
many TRBD1 TRBJ2-1 TRBV6-2/TRBV6-3 TGTGCCAGCAGTTACCTGGGACAGGGGGCATACGAGCAGTTCTTC CASSYLGQGAYEQFF
many NA TRBJ2-7 TRBV5-1 TGCGCCAGCAGCTTGGATCACGCCTCCTACGAGCAGTACTTC CASSLDHASYEQYF
many TRBD1 TRBJ1-1 TRBV2 TGTGCCAGCAGTGACGAAGATTTGACAGGGAGGGACACTGAAGCTTTCTTT CASSDEDLTGRDTEAFF
many NA TRBJ2-3 TRBV11-1 TGTGCCAGCAGTGAAGCCTTCACAGATACGCAGTATTTT CASSEAFTDTQYF
many NA TRBJ2-5 TRBV6-2/TRBV6-3 TGTGCCAGCAGTCTCCCACAGATTCAAGAGACCCAGTACTTC CASSLPQIQETQYF
NA TRBD2 TRBJ2-1 TRBV6-1 TGTGCCAGCAGTGGGCCTAGCGGGAGGACCCTCACCTACAATGAGCAGTTCTTC CASSGPSGRTLTYNEQFF
many NA TRBJ1-1 TRBV2 TGTGCCAGCAGTGAAAGAATTCCTGAAGCTTTCTTT CASSERIPEAFF
NA NA TRBJ1-1 TRBV7-9 TGTGCCAGCAGCCCCAGGAACAGTAAAAACGGGCACGCTTTCTTT CASSPRNSKNGHAFF
many TRBD1 TRBJ2-3 TRBV5-1 TGCGCCAGCAGCCCGGGACAGACCACAGATACGCAGTATTTT CASSPGQTTDTQYF
many NA TRBJ2-5 TRBV30 TGTGCCTGGAATAGTCCGTGGCGAGAGACCCAGTACTTC CAWNSPWRETQYF
NA TRBD2 TRBJ2-7 TRBV5-8 TGTGCCAGCAGCGAACCCGGACTAGCTTTATACGAGCAGTACTTC CASSEPGLALYEQYF
NA TRBD2 TRBJ2-1 TRBV5-1 TGCGCCAGCATCTCAACTTTTAGCGGGAGGGCGGTCTCGGTGAATGAGCAGTTCTTC CASISTFSGRAVSVNEQFF
many NA TRBJ1-4 TRBV3-1 TGTGCCAGCAGCCAAAGAAGTATCGAGGGGTCAACTAATGAAAAACTGTTTTTT CASSQRSIEGSTNEKLFF
many NA TRBJ2-5 TRBV30 TGTGCCTGGAGTCCTAGGAACCAAGAGACCCAGTACTTC CAWSPRNQETQYF
many NA TRBJ1-1 TRBV6-5 TGTGCCAGCAGTTACTCGTTAAGTCAGAGGTTTTCAATGAACACTGAAGCTTTCTTT CASSYSLSQRFSMNTEAFF
few NA TRBJ2-7 TRBV7-9 TGTGCCAGCAGCCCTGGAAGATTTCCCTACGAGCAGTACTTC CASSPGRFPYEQYF
NA NA TRBJ1-1 TRBV12-3/TRBV12-4 TGTGCCAGCAAGGGCATACAGGGAAACACTGAAGCTTTCTTT CASKGIQGNTEAFF
many NA TRBJ1-1 TRBV18 TGTGCCAGCTCCGATATACAGAACACTGAAGCTTTCTTT CASSDIQNTEAFF
many TRBD1 TRBJ2-7 TRBV7-9 TGTGCCAGCAGCCCCCCGGGACAGCTCTACGAGCAGTACTTC CASSPPGQLYEQYF
many TRBD1 TRBJ2-7 TRBV15 TGTGCCACCGCTGGGACAGGGGGCGCCGAGCAGTACTTC CATAGTGGAEQYF
NA TRBD2 TRBJ2-1 TRBV20-1 TGCAGTGCTAGAGATCACCCCCGACTAGCGGGAGAAACGTATGAGCAGTTCTTC CSARDHPRLAGETYEQFF
many TRBD2 TRBJ2-4 TRBV2 TGTGCCAGCAGTGAAGAGGTAGCCGGGAGGAACATTCAGTACTTC CASSEEVAGRNIQYF
NA NA TRBJ1-1 TRBV19 TGTGCCAGCCACCGGCCGGGGGCGGACACTGAAGCTTTCTTT CASHRPGADTEAFF
many NA TRBJ1-1 TRBV19 TGTGCCAGTAGTATAGATCGGACAGAGAACACTGAAGCTTTCTTT CASSIDRTENTEAFF
NA TRBD1 TRBJ1-2 TRBV9 TGTGCCAGCAGCGGCCAGACCCCCCCGACAGGGGGCTGGAGCTACACCTTC CASSGQTPPTGGWSYTF
many TRBD1 TRBJ1-6 TRBV20-1 TGCAGTGCCGTATACAGGGGGCGCGGTAATTCACCCCTCCACTTT CSAVYRGRGNSPLHF
many NA TRBJ2-3 TRBV7-9 TGTGCCAGCAGCGAAGGGACTCGACACACAGATACGCAGTATTTT CASSEGTRHTDTQYF
many TRBD2 TRBJ2-1 TRBV20-1 TGCAGTGCTAGAGTAACCGGGAGGGCCCTTAGTAGTGAGCAGTTCTTC CSARVTGRALSSEQFF
many TRBD2 TRBJ2-1 TRBV7-2 TGTGCCAGCAGCATAAGGACTAGCGGGAGCGGGCTTGCGGGTATTTATGAGCAGTTCTTC CASSIRTSGSGLAGIYEQFF
many NA TRBJ2-5 TRBV3-1 TGTGCCAGCAGCCATGTTCCGAGGACAAGTTTGTTCAGGGCAGAGACCCAGTACTTC CASSHVPRTSLFRAETQYF
many TRBD2 TRBJ2-3 TRBV20-1 TGCAGTGCTAGAGGCGGGGGGACTAGCGGGACACCAGATACGCAGTATTTT CSARGGGTSGTPDTQYF
many NA TRBJ1-1 TRBV24-1 TGTGCCACCACTTCGGACGGCTTCACTGAAGCTTTCTTT CATTSDGFTEAFF
many NA TRBJ2-1 TRBV6-1 TGTGCCAGCAGTGATTTAATAGGGGAGGTGGATGAGCAGTTCTTC CASSDLIGEVDEQFF
NA NA TRBJ2-7 TRBV4-3 TGCGCCAGCAGCCAAGATCTCATGCGGCAGGGGAACAACGAGCAGTACTTC CASSQDLMRQGNNEQYF
few NA TRBJ1-1 TRBV20-1 TGCAGTGCTAGAGACCGGCGGGGCGGGAGGGTGCGCACTGAAGCTTTCTTT CSARDRRGGRVRTEAFF
NA NA TRBJ2-2 TRBV19 TGTGCCAGTAGTATAGGTCCAACCGGGGAGCTGTTTTTT CASSIGPTGELFF
many NA TRBJ2-1 TRBV7-3 TGTGCCAGCAGCTTAACCGGAGGGGGTCAGTTCTTC CASSLTGGGQFF
few NA TRBJ2-6 TRBV3-1 TGTGCCAGCAGCCAAGATTTTTTAGGACAGAACTCTGGGGCCAACGTCCTGACTTTC CASSQDFLGQNSGANVLTF
NA NA TRBJ1-1 TRBV3-1 TGTGCCAGCAGCCTCCCCTCAGTGACTGAAGCTTTCTTT CASSLPSVTEAFF
few TRBD1 TRBJ1-5 TRBV10-3 TGTGCCATCAGCCCCGGACAGGGGAGCAATCAGCCCCAGCATTTT CAISPGQGSNQPQHF
NA TRBD1 TRBJ1-3 TRBV18 TGTGCCAGCTCACCGGCCGGGACAGGGAGCTTCTACTCTGGAAACACCATATATTTT CASSPAGTGSFYSGNTIYF
many NA TRBJ1-2 TRBV10-3 TGTGCCACCTCAGACAGGCTCTATGGCTACACCTTC CATSDRLYGYTF
few TRBD1 TRBJ1-1 TRBV29-1 TGCAGCGTTGATTATTGGGGGCAGGGGGCGGTTCACACTGAAGCTTTCTTT CSVDYWGQGAVHTEAFF
many TRBD1 TRBJ1-2 TRBV3-1 TGTGCCAGCAGCCGGACAGGGGTTGGCTACACCTTC CASSRTGVGYTF
few TRBD1 TRBJ2-1 TRBV6-1 TGTGCCAGCAGTGACGGACAGGGGGCGAATGAGCAGTTCTTC CASSDGQGANEQFF
many TRBD1 TRBJ1-1 TRBV27 TGTGCCAGCAGTTTACGGGCAGGGGGCCTCGAGAACACTGAAGCTTTCTTT CASSLRAGGLENTEAFF
many TRBD1 TRBJ2-1 TRBV24-1 TGTGCCACCAGTGATTTACAGGGGTCCTACAATGAGCAGTTCTTC CATSDLQGSYNEQFF
many NA TRBJ2-7 TRBV27 TGTGCCAGCGGTCCAACCGGGGAACTCTACGAGCAGTACTTC CASGPTGELYEQYF
many NA TRBJ1-2 TRBV24-1 TGTGCCACCAGTGAGGGGGGCGAAGACGGCTACACCTTC CATSEGGEDGYTF
many NA TRBJ2-2 TRBV2 TGTGCCAGCAGCTTCCTAGGGTTTGACGGGGAGCTGTTTTTT CASSFLGFDGELFF
many TRBD1 TRBJ2-7 TRBV7-2 TGTGCCAGCAGCCCTGGGACAGGGGGAAGGGAGCAGTACTTC CASSPGTGGREQYF
NA TRBD1 TRBJ2-7 TRBV6-2/TRBV6-3 TGTGCCAGCAGCGACAGGGTTCACTACGAGCAGTACTTC CASSDRVHYEQYF
few TRBD2 TRBJ2-7 TRBV25-1 TGTGCCAGCAGTGACCTAGAAGCGGGGTACGAGCAGTACTTC CASSDLEAGYEQYF
NA NA TRBJ2-7 TRBV6-5 TGTGCCAGCAGTTACTCAAGGGGGAGCACGTACTACGAGCAGTACTTC CASSYSRGSTYYEQYF
NA NA TRBJ1-1 TRBV7-9 TGTGCCAGCAGCTTAGGGGGGTGGGCAGAACGGGACACTGAAGCTTTCTTT CASSLGGWAERDTEAFF
many TRBD1 TRBJ1-5 TRBV6-1 TGTGCCAGCAGCTGGGACAGCTATCAGCCCCAGCATTTT CASSWDSYQPQHF
few TRBD2 TRBJ2-7 TRBV29-1 TGCAGCGTTGAGGCTAGCGGGAAATACGAGCAGTACTTC CSVEASGKYEQYF